This TCR beta chain was identified during a study of identical twins. As to this clonotype: Its target is unknown.

TCRdb redid the calling of the 5' RACE reads with MiXCR, one entry per CDR3 protein. The data hold 500,000 to 550,000 distinct CDR3 sequences, with approximately 22% observed a single time. The study's findings and limits: There were fewer insertions in abundant cord blood beta clonotypes, but memory repertoires showed no such pattern.

J lost 8 bases, V lost 4 bases, and 6 bases had no gene match. CDR1 is SGHKS, CDR2 YYEKEE, per germline (reference sequence). This CDR3 comprises 14 residues. These same data were also listed under a study on T cells expressing NK-cell markers. As reported in that work: The eight sequenced donors comprised seven who were HCMV-seropositive and one who was seronegative.

The TCR was taken from a woman younger than 30 in good health. The sequenced sample was CD4+ T cells sorted from blood. V usage is TRBV5-5 and J usage is TRBJ1-4, with 9 positions matching TRBD1. CDR3 in DNA: TGTGCCAGCAGCGGGACAGGGTGGGAAGAAAAACTGTTTTTT. It specifies CASSGTGWEEKLFF.